This T cell receptor beta chain was obtained from a study of blood T cell repertoires in COVID-19. The V gene lost 7 bases and the J gene lost 5 bases, with 14 bases spanning the gap. Germline V lookup: CDR1 SGHTA, CDR2 FQGNSA. The CDR3 loop spans 13 amino acids. TCRdb's table, derived via immunoSEQ multiplex PCR, lists solely in-frame clones and lacks some. The repertoire includes approximately 110,000 clones, approximately 80% of them detected once, and more than 20% sits in the top ten. The sequence was obtained from a man in his 70s with active or convalescent COVID-19. This rearrangement joins TRBV7-2 to TRBJ2-5; D is possibly TRBD1 (6 bases). Sequenced: peripheral blood. The CDR3 bases are TGTGCCAGCACCTCGGACAGATGGGAGACCCAGTACTTC. The encoded protein is CASTSDRWETQYF.